Described below is a single T cell receptor (beta chain) sequence and its context. Its antigen is currently unknown. Clones were sequenced by immunoSEQ multiplex PCR, and TCRdb holds only the in-frame ones, with some missing. The sample has approximately 260,000 clones; approximately 83% are singletons. This sample is drawn from a study of cytomegalovirus exposure and HLA in healthy donors. Across the whole study: The 110 or so validation repertoires were produced on the same platform as the 500 to 800 repertoires of the first cohort. This was reported in a later analysis.

The CDR3 contains 17 residues. V was clipped by 2 bases and J by 1 base; unmatched bases: 7. Germline V gene data show CDR1 as KGHSH and CDR2 as LQKENI. Study outcomes and limitations: The listing of 150 to 200 TCR beta chains classed them as cytomegalovirus-associated.

Among the roughly 110 subjects of the validation cohort, separate from the roughly 670-subject first cohort, were the donors. The V call is TRBV18, the J call TRBJ2-7; 11 nucleotides align to TRBD2. The sequence came from a woman under 40 in good health and CMV-seropositive. Sequencing was carried out using PBMCs. CDR3 sequence reads: CASSPTKGTSGSYEQYF. The DNA of the CDR3 is TGTGCCAGCTCACCAACTAAAGGGACTAGCGGATCCTACGAGCAGTACTTC. The full variable domain, with the rest looked up from reference TRBV18 and TRBJ2-7, is NAGVMQNPRHLVRRRGQEARLRCSPMKGHSHVYWYRQLPEEGLKFMVYLQKENIIDESGMPKERFSAEFPKEGPSILRIQQVVRGDSAAYFCASSPTKGTSGSYEQYFGPGTRLTVT.